The 19 T cell receptor beta chains presented below share a single source sample, sequenced in a study of blood T cell repertoires in COVID-19. Some clones are missing from TCRdb's copy, which holds only in-frame ones; the method was immunoSEQ multiplex PCR. The table lists 400,000 or so clones, about 89% of them singletons. What was sequenced was peripheral blood. The source of these receptors is a woman in her forties with COVID-19, enrolled during active disease.

In this sample, this clone turned up once. The chain joins TRBV7-9 to TRBJ2-7; the match to TRBD1 covers 10 bases. CDR3 length: 16 amino acids. CDR1 SEHNR and CDR2 FQNEAQ come from the germline V gene (reference sequence). The junction had 8 bases not matched to a gene; V was cut back by 0 bases and J by 6 bases. The CDR3 region is CASSLAAGTGDGEQYF. The DNA of the CDR3 is TGTGCCAGCAGCTTAGCGGCCGGGACAGGGGACGGCGAGCAGTACTTC.

The chain combines TRBV7-2 with TRBJ1-1; TRBD1 is a possible D gene (5 bases). The V and J ends lost 1 base and 0 bases respectively, with 15 bases between them. The CDR3 covers 17 residues. Germline-derived CDR1 and CDR2 are SGHTA and FQGNSA. This CDR3 is CASSLEVGLFMNTEAFF. CDR3 coding DNA: TGTGCCAGCAGCTTAGAGGTGGGGCTCTTCATGAACACTGAAGCTTTCTTT. The entire variable domain, with the rest obtained from reference TRBV7-2 and TRBJ1-1, is as follows: GAGVSQSPSNKVTEKGKDVELRCDPISGHTALYWYRQSLGQGLEFLIYFQGNSAPDKSGLPSDRFSAERTGGSVSTLTIQRTQQEDSAVYLCASSLEVGLFMNTEAFFGQGTRLTVV.

CDR3 region: CASSQFSFLATGGNEKLFF. As DNA, the CDR3 is TGTGCCAGCAGCCAATTCTCCTTTTTGGCTACAGGGGGAAATGAAAAACTGTTTTTT. The chain combines TRBV3-1 (or the pseudogene TRBV3-2) with TRBJ1-4, with 8 bases fitting TRBD1. Germline assignment: CDR1 LGHDT and CDR2 YNNKEL (reference sequence). V was clipped by 2 bases and J by 5 bases; unmatched bases: 16. CDR3 length: 19 residues.

V gene TRBV19 combines with J gene TRBJ1-2, with D hard to call. Trimming shortened V by 4 bases and J by 0 bases, and 12 bases separated the two germline ends. Germline values: CDR1 LNHDA, CDR2 SQIVND (reference sequence). The CDR3 has 15 amino acids. CDR3 loop: CASSTFSVANYGYTF. The DNA for the CDR3 is TGTGCCAGTAGTACCTTTTCGGTAGCTAACTATGGCTACACCTTC.

The chain has TRBV9 and TRBJ2-1; TRBD2 matches at 8 bases. Looked up from germline, CDR1 is SGDLS and CDR2 is YYNGEE. CDR3 length equals 16 residues. The J segment lost 2 bases and the V segment lost 2 bases, leaving 6 bases of the junction unmatched. CDR3: CASSVRREEAYNEQFF. The CDR3, as DNA: TGTGCCAGCAGCGTTCGGCGGGAGGAGGCCTACAATGAGCAGTTCTTC.

This clone showed up just once. V is TRBV2 and J is TRBJ2-3, with D possibly being TRBD2 (5 bases). V was pared by 6 bases and J by 2 bases, with 18 bases between. CDR1 is SNHLY and CDR2 is FYNNEI in the germline V gene. The CDR3 runs to 16 residues. The CDR3 region has the DNA TGTGCCAGCAGAAGACGGGAAGCGGAATTCACAGATACGCAGTATTTT. Amino acids: CASRRREAEFTDTQYF.

The chain has TRBV7-9 and TRBJ2-7; TRBD2 matches at 10 bases. The germline V gene has CDR1 SEHNR and CDR2 FQNEAQ (reference sequence). The CDR3 sequence is 18 residues long. With V trimmed by 1 base and J by 1 base, 10 bases remained unmatched. For the CDR3, the DNA is TGTGCCAGCAGCTTAGTAGCGGGGGGCCCTTTTGGGTCCTACGAGCAGTACTTC. This codes for CASSLVAGGPFGSYEQYF.

This chain uses TRBV24-1 with TRBJ2-1; weak D call: TRBD1 (6 bases). The V and J ends lost 11 bases and 4 bases respectively, with 17 bases between them. The CDR3 contains 14 residues. CDR1 and CDR2 (germline): KGHDR, SFDVKD. The CDR3: CAIAGTPDYNEQFF. The CDR3 nucleotides are TGTGCCATCGCCGGGACACCGGATTACAATGAGCAGTTCTTC.

V and J are TRBV28 and TRBJ1-2; D is possibly TRBD1 (6 bases). Trimming shortened V by 6 bases and J by 5 bases, and 13 bases separated the two germline ends. CDR1 and CDR2 (germline): MDHEN, SYDVKM. CDR3 length: 13 residues. The CDR3 DNA reads as TGTGCCAGCAGGACGACAGGCCTGTATGGCTACACCTTC. As protein: CASRTTGLYGYTF.

The rearrangement links TRBV2 to TRBJ1-1; D unresolved. Germline lookup yields CDR1 SNHLY and CDR2 FYNNEI. This CDR3 comprises 12 residues. Trimming removed 1 base at V and 7 bases at J, with 7 bases between. The CDR3 reads CASSEVRGEAFF. The CDR3 bases are TGTGCCAGCAGTGAAGTTCGGGGTGAAGCTTTCTTT.

The chain combines TRBV5-4 with TRBJ2-1; 14 bases fit TRBD2. Trimming at V came to 3 bases and at J to 4 bases, leaving 9 bases not matched to a gene. The CDR3 is 18 residues long. Germline V gives CDR1 SGHNT, CDR2 YYREEE (reference sequence). CDR3 sequence (DNA): TGTGCCAGCAGCTCCCGACTAGCGGGGGGGCCGAAGTACAATGAGCAGTTCTTC. This sequence encodes CASSSRLAGGPKYNEQFF. The full variable domain, with the rest looked up from reference TRBV5-4 and TRBJ2-1, is ETGVTQSPTHLIKTRGQQVTLRCSSQSGHNTVSWYQQALGQGPQFIFQYYREEENGRGNFPPRFSGLQFPNYSSELNVNALELDDSALYLCASSSRLAGGPKYNEQFFGPGTRLTVL.

The CDR3 region is CASSLLAGLGTDTQYF. The CDR3 DNA reads as TGTGCCAGCAGCTTACTAGCGGGGTTGGGCACAGATACGCAGTATTTT. This chain joins TRBV7-9 and TRBJ2-3; 9 bases are a match to TRBD2. The V segment lost 2 bases and the J segment 1 base; nucleotides outside the gene matches: 4. This CDR3 comprises 16 residues. Germline V gives CDR1 SEHNR, CDR2 FQNEAQ (reference sequence).

The chain combines TRBV2 with TRBJ1-1; 9 bases fit TRBD1. This CDR3 is 14 amino acids long. The germline V gene encodes CDR1 SNHLY and CDR2 FYNNEI. With V trimmed by 5 bases and J by 4 bases, 5 bases remained unmatched. The CDR3 DNA follows: TGTGCCAGCAGTAAGGACAGGGGCAGCACTGAAGCTTTCTTT. It is translated as CASSKDRGSTEAFF. The full variable domain, in which reference TRBV2 and TRBJ1-1 provide the parts outside the CDR3, is EPEVTQTPSHQVTQMGQEVILRCVPISNHLYFYWYRQILGQKVEFLVSFYNNEISEKSEIFDDQFSVERPDGSNFTLKIRSTKLEDSAMYFCASSKDRGSTEAFFGQGTRLTVV.

V and J are TRBV11-2 and TRBJ2-1; D may be TRBD2 (6 bases). V gave up 4 bases and J gave up 0 bases, with 10 bases separating them. The CDR3 is 15 residues long. The germline V gene encodes CDR1 SGHAT and CDR2 FQNNGV. In DNA form, the CDR3 reads TGTGCCAGCAGCTGGGACGGGAGCTCCTACAATGAGCAGTTCTTC. It is translated as CASSWDGSSYNEQFF.

The V call is TRBV5-8, the J call TRBJ2-3; TRBD1 agrees at 7 bases. Germline V gene sequence: CDR1 SGHTS, CDR2 YDEGEE. Trimming cost V 0 bases and J 5 bases; bases outside gene matches: 0. This CDR3 spans 13 amino acids. In DNA, the CDR3 is TGTGCCAGCAGCTTGGGACAGGGAGATACGCAGTATTTT. This codes for CASSLGQGDTQYF.

The chain uses TRBV30 and TRBJ1-4, with a tentative D call TRBD1 (5 bases). The CDR3 runs to 14 residues. Per the germline V gene, CDR1 is GTSNPN and CDR2 is SVGIG (reference sequence). Trimming stripped 0 bases from V and 7 bases from J, with 12 bases between. CDR3: CAWSVPGWTEKLFF. Here the CDR3 DNA reads TGTGCCTGGAGTGTACCAGGGTGGACTGAAAAACTGTTTTTT.

This chain uses TRBV5-1 with TRBJ2-7; TRBD1 might be the D (5 bases). This CDR3 is built from 15 residues. Trimming took off 5 bases at V and 3 bases at J, with 18 bases between the two ends. CDR1 and CDR2 (germline): SGHRS, YFSETQ. The CDR3 region has the DNA TGCGCCAGCAGTTTCTCAGGGAAGGGCGGCTACGAGCAGTACTTC. Translating gives CASSFSGKGGYEQYF.

V gene TRBV11-2 combines with J gene TRBJ2-5, with 14 bases fitting TRBD2. The CDR3 loop spans 16 amino acids. V shed 5 bases, J shed 7 bases, and the junction held 9 bases outside the gene matches. Germline V CDR1 and CDR2: SGHAT, FQNNGV. The CDR3 DNA reads TGTGCCAGCAGCCCGCGACTAGCGGGAGGGCAGGGGACCCAGTACTTC. This translates into CASSPRLAGGQGTQYF.

The chain employs TRBV28 and TRBJ1-2; D is perhaps TRBD1 (5 bases). From germline, CDR1 is MDHEN and CDR2 SYDVKM. The V and J ends lost 6 bases and 4 bases respectively, with 15 bases between them. The CDR3 is 14 amino acids. CDR3 sequence (DNA): TGTGCCAGCAGGCGCGACGGGGGAGGCTATGGCTACACCTTC. Amino acids: CASRRDGGGYGYTF.